Below are 14 T cell receptor beta chains sequenced from a single sample in a study of blood T cell repertoires in COVID-19. Generated by immunoSEQ multiplex PCR, the TCRdb table keeps only in-frame clones and is missing some. The sample records more than 200,000 clones, 75% to 85% being singletons. The source material was peripheral blood. Every receptor here comes from a woman between 40 and 55 years old who had recovered from COVID-19.

This rearrangement joins TRBV7-2 to TRBJ2-3, with 13 nucleotides matching TRBD2. The CDR3 totals 15 residues. Germline V gene data show CDR1 as SGHTA and CDR2 as FQGNSA. Trimming took 5 bases from V and 6 from J; bases not matched to a gene: 5. This CDR3 reads CASSRGLAGVDTQYF. CDR3 bases: TGTGCCAGCAGCAGAGGACTAGCGGGGGTGGATACGCAGTATTTT.

This clone was picked up one time. The V call is TRBV25-1, the J call TRBJ1-5, with D unclear. This CDR3 has 18 amino acids. Trimming shortened V by 1 base and J by 1 base, and 17 bases separated the two germline ends. Germline CDR1 is MGHDK and CDR2 is SYGVNS. CDR3 DNA: TGTGCCAGCAGTGAATTTACAGTCCAATTTGGGAGCAATCAGCCCCAGCATTTT. This gives the protein CASSEFTVQFGSNQPQHF.

The V and J genes are TRBV14 and TRBJ1-6; 8 bases are shared with TRBD1. Germline trimming cut 0 bases from V and 11 bases from J; bases unmatched to any gene: 9. The CDR3 spans 16 residues. The germline V gene encodes CDR1 SGHDN and CDR2 FVKESK. CDR3: CASSQETGAPSPPLHF. The CDR3 region has the DNA TGTGCCAGCAGCCAAGAGACAGGGGCTCCCAGTCCACCCCTCCACTTT.

V gene TRBV6-5 combines with J gene TRBJ2-2; possible D gene TRBD2, 7 bases. V shed 5 bases and J shed 4 bases, with 14 bases lying between them. CDR3 length equals 15 residues. Germline lookup yields CDR1 MNHEY and CDR2 SVGAGI. The CDR3, as DNA: TGTGCCAGCAGTCTGGGGGGGGCTGGCACCGGGGAGCTGTTTTTT. This gives the protein CASSLGGAGTGELFF.

This chain connects TRBV5-6 to TRBJ2-7; D call uncertain. V shed 4 bases and J shed 0 bases, with 8 bases lying between them. This CDR3 contains 13 residues. CDR1 SGHDT and CDR2 YYEEEE come from the germline V gene. CDR3 sequence reads: CASSRYSSYEQYF. The CDR3 DNA reads as TGTGCCAGCAGCCGATACAGCTCCTACGAGCAGTACTTC.

This chain links TRBV7-9 with TRBJ1-2; D is uncertain. This CDR3 is 12 amino acids long. The germline gives CDR1 SEHNR, CDR2 FQNEAQ (reference sequence). Trimming pared 2 bases from V and 7 bases from J, leaving 8 bases between. The CDR3 DNA is TGTGCCAGCAGCTTACCTACGGGTGGCTACACCTTC. This codes for CASSLPTGGYTF.

The V gene is TRBV7-9, the J gene TRBJ2-3, with D possibly matching TRBD2 (6 bases). The CDR3 contains 14 residues. The germline V gene encodes CDR1 SEHNR and CDR2 FQNEAQ (reference sequence). With 10 bases removed from V and 2 bases from J, the gap between germline ends came to 16 bases. The CDR3 loop reads CATSRRGDTDTQYF. The CDR3 DNA follows: TGTGCCACCTCCCGACGCGGGGACACAGATACGCAGTATTTT.

This chain links TRBV11-2 with TRBJ2-3, with 9 positions matching TRBD2. Germline V CDR1 and CDR2: SGHAT, FQNNGV. V shed 1 base and J 1 base; nucleotides not matched to a gene: 3. The CDR3 runs 16 residues. CDR3 coding DNA: TGTGCCAGCAGCTTAGGATTAGCGGGGGGCACAGATACGCAGTATTTT. Amino acid sequence: CASSLGLAGGTDTQYF.

DNA of the CDR3: TGCAGTGCTAGAACCGCGGATACGCAGTATTTT. Translation: CSARTADTQYF. The rearrangement joins TRBV20-1 to TRBJ2-3; D is undetermined. The CDR3 runs to 11 residues. The ends were cut back, 2 bases at V and 6 bases at J, with 6 bases in the middle. CDR1 and CDR2 (germline): DFQATT, SNEGSKA (reference sequence).

The chain links TRBV5-6 to TRBJ2-1, with 7 bases that match TRBD1. J lost 2 bases, V lost 4 bases, and 6 bases had no gene match. In germline, CDR1 is SGHDT, CDR2 YYEEEE. The CDR3 length is 15 residues. The CDR3 reads CASSRDSATYNEQFF. The CDR3 DNA reads as TGTGCCAGCAGCCGGGACAGCGCAACCTACAATGAGCAGTTCTTC.

The genes are TRBV29-1 and TRBJ1-2, with unresolved D. CDR3 length: 14 amino acids. The germline gives CDR1 SQVTM, CDR2 ANQGSEA. V was shortened by 6 bases and J by 7 bases, with 21 bases between the two germline ends. The CDR3 is CSVTPEGTSGGYTF. Here the CDR3 DNA reads TGCAGCGTCACCCCGGAGGGTACGTCCGGTGGCTACACCTTC.

The chain joins TRBV29-1 to TRBJ1-2, with D perhaps matching TRBD1 (6 bases). Trimming took 2 bases from V and 1 from J, leaving 14 bases between them. The CDR3 is 15 amino acids. CDR1 is SQVTM and CDR2 is ANQGSEA in the germline V gene. The CDR3 coding sequence is TGCAGCGTTGAAAATGTAGGGGACAATAACTATGGCTACACCTTC. Translation gives CSVENVGDNNYGYTF. Full variable domain (remainder filled in from reference TRBV29-1 and TRBJ1-2): SAVISQKPSRDICQRGTSLTIQCQVDSQVTMMFWYRQQPGQSLTLIATANQGSEATYESGFVIDKFPISRPNLTFSTLTVSNMSPEDSSIYLCSVENVGDNNYGYTFGSGTRLTVV.

This clone was observed a single time. The chain has TRBV14 and TRBJ1-1, with 10 bases identical to TRBD1. Germline values: CDR1 SGHDN, CDR2 FVKESK. V lost 0 bases and J lost 5; bases outside the gene matches: 9. This CDR3 is 17 amino acids long. The CDR3 DNA is TGTGCCAGCAGCCAAGAGGGGACAGGGGACTTGGGAACTGAAGCTTTCTTT. It codes for CASSQEGTGDLGTEAFF.

This clone was seen a single time. The J gene is TRBJ2-5, the V gene TRBV5-1, with D perhaps TRBD1 (5 bases). V was clipped by 2 bases and J by 0 bases, with 11 bases between them. CDR3 length equals 15 residues. The germline V gene encodes CDR1 SGHRS and CDR2 YFSETQ. This CDR3 reads CASSFGSGNQETQYF. In DNA, the CDR3 is TGCGCCAGCAGCTTCGGATCAGGGAACCAAGAGACCCAGTACTTC.